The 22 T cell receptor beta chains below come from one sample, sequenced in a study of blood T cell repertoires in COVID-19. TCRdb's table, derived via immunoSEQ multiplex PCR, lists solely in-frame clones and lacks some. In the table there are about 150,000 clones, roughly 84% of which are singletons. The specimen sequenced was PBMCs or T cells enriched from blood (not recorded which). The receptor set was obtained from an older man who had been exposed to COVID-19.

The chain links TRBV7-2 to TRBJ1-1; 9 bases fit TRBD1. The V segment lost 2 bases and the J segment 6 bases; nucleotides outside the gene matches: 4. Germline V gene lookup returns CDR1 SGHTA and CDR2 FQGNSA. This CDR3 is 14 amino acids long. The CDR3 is CASSLRDRVSEAFF. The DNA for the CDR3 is TGTGCCAGCAGCTTAAGGGACAGGGTCTCTGAAGCTTTCTTT. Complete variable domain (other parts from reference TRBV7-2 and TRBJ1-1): GAGVSQSPSNKVTEKGKDVELRCDPISGHTALYWYRQSLGQGLEFLIYFQGNSAPDKSGLPSDRFSAERTGGSVSTLTIQRTQQEDSAVYLCASSLRDRVSEAFFGQGTRLTVV.

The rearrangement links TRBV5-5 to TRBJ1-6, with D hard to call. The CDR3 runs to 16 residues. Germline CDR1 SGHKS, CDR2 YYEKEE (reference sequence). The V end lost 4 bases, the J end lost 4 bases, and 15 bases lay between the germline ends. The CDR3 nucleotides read TGTGCCAGCAGCGCTAGCCGCCGGGAGTATAATTCACCCCTCCACTTT. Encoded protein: CASSASRREYNSPLHF.

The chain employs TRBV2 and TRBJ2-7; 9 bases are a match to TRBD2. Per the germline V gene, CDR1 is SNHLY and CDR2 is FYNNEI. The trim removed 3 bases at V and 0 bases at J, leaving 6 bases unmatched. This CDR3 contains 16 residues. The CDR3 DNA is TGTGCCAGCAGTGATGGCAGCGGGGGGCCCTCCTACGAGCAGTACTTC. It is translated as CASSDGSGGPSYEQYF.

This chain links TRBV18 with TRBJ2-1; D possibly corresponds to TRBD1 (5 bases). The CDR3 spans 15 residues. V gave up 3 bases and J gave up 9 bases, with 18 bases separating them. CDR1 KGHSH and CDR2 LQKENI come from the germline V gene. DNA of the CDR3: TGTGCCAGCTCACCGGAACAGGCAGGTCCCAGTGAGCAGTTCTTC. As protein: CASSPEQAGPSEQFF.

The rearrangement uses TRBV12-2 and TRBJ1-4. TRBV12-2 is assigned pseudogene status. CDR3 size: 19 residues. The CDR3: CASRLAVTPGGETNEKLFF. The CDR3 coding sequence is TGTGCAAGTCGCTTAGCTGTTACACCAGGCGGGGAGACTAATGAAAAACTGTTTTTT.

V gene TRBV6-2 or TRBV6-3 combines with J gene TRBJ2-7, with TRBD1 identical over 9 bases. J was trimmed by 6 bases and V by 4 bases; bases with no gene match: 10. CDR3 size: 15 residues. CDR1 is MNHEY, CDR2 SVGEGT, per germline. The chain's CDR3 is CASSLGTGLNGEQYF. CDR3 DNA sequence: TGTGCCAGCAGTTTGGGGACAGGGTTGAACGGCGAGCAGTACTTC.

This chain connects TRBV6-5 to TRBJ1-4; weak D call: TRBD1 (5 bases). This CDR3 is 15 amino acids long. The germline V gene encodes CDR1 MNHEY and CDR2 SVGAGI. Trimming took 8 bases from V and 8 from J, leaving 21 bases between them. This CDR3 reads CASCKPASGGEKLFF. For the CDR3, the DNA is TGTGCCAGCTGTAAACCAGCCAGCGGGGGAGAAAAACTGTTTTTT.

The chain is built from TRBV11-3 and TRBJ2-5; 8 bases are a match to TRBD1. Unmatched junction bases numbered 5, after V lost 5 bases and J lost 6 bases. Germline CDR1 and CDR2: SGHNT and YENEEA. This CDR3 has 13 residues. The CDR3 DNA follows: TGTGCCAGCAGCCAAGGACAGGGACAGACCCAGTACTTC. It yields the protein CASSQGQGQTQYF.

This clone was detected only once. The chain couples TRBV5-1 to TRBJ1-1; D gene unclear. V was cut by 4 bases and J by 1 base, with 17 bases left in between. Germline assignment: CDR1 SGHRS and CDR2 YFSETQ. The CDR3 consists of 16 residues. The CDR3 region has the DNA TGCGCCAGCAGCCCCGAGCGGGGAGAGTGGAACACTGAAGCTTTCTTT. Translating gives CASSPERGEWNTEAFF.

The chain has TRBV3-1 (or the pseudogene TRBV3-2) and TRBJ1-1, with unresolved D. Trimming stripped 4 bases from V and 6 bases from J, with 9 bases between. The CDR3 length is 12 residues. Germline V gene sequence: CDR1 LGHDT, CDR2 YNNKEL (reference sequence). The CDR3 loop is CASSRSNSEAFF. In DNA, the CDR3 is TGTGCCAGCAGCCGGAGTAACTCTGAAGCTTTCTTT.

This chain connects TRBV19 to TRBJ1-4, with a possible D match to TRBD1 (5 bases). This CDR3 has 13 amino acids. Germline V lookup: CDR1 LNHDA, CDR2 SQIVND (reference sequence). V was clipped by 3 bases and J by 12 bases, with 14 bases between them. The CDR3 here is CASSIGTAQELFF. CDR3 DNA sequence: TGTGCCAGTAGTATCGGAACTGCACAGGAACTGTTTTTT.

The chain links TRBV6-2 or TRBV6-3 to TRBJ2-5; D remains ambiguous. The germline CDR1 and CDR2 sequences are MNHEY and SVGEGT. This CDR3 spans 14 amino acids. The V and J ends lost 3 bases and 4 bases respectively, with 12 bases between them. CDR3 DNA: TGTGCCAGCAGTTATCTGGGCCTCGGAGAGACCCAGTACTTC. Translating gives CASSYLGLGETQYF.

Written as DNA, the CDR3 is TGTGCCAGCAGCGTAGCCCCAGGGACATCGAACACTGAAGCTTTCTTT. As protein: CASSVAPGTSNTEAFF. The J gene is TRBJ1-1, the V gene TRBV9, with D possibly matching TRBD1 (6 bases). Trimming left V 0 bases short and J 1 base short, with 13 bases between. CDR1 and CDR2 (germline): SGDLS, YYNGEE. The CDR3 sequence is 16 residues long.

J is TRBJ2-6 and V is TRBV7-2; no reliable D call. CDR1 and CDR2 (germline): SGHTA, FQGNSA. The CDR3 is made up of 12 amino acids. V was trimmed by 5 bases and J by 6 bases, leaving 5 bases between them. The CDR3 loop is CASSEPANVLTF. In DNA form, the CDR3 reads TGTGCCAGCAGCGAGCCGGCCAACGTCCTGACTTTC.

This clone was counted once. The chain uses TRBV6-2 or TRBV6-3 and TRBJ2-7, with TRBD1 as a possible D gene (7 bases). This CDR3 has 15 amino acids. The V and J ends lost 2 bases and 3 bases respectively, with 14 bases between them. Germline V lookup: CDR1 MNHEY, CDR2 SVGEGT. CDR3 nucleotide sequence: TGTGCCAGCAGTTACGAACCAGGGGGGCTCTACGAGCAGTACTTC. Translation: CASSYEPGGLYEQYF.

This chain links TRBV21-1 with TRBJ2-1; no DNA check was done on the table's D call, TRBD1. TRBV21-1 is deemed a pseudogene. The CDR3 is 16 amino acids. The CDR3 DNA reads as TGTGCCAGCAGGAAAGAGGGACAGGGCCTAAACAATGAGCAGTTCTTC. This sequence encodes CASRKEGQGLNNEQFF.

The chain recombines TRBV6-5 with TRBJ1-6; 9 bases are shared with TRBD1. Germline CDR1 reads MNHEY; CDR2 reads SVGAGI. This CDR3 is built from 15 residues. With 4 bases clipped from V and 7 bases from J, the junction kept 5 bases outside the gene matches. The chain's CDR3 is CASSSGQGNNSPLHF. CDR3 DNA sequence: TGTGCCAGCAGTTCCGGACAGGGGAACAATTCACCCCTCCACTTT.

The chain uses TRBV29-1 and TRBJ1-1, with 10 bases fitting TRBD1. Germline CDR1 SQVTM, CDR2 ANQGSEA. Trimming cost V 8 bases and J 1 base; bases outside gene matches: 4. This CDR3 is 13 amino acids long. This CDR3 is CSFRQGANTEAFF. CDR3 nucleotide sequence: TGCAGCTTTAGACAGGGGGCGAACACTGAAGCTTTCTTT.

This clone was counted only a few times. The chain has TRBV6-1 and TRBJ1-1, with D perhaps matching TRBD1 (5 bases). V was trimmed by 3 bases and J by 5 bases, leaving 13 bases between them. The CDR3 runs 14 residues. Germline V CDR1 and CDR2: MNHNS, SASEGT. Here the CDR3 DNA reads TGTGCCAGCAGTGAGTTGGGGCGTTCAACTGAAGCTTTCTTT. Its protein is CASSELGRSTEAFF.

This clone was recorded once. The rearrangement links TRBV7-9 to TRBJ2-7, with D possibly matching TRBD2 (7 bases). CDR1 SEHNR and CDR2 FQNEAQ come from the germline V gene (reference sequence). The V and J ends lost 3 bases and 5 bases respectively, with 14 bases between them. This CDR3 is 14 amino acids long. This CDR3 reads CASSFGGPVNEQYF. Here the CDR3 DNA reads TGTGCCAGCAGCTTCGGGGGGCCGGTCAACGAGCAGTACTTC.

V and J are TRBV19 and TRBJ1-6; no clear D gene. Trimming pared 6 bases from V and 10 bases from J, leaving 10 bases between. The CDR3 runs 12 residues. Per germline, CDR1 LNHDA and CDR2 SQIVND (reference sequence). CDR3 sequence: CASSTSVSPLHF. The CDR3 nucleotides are TGTGCCAGTAGCACGTCAGTATCACCCCTCCACTTT.

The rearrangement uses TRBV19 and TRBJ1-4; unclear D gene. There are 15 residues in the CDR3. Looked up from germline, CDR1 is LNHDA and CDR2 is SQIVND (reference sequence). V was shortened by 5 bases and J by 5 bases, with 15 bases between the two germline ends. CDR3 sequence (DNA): TGTGCCAGTAGTCCGTCGGTGGGAGGGAATGAAAAACTGTTTTTT. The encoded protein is CASSPSVGGNEKLFF. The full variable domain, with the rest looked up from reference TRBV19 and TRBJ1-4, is DGGITQSPKYLFRKEGQNVTLSCEQNLNHDAMYWYRQDPGQGLRLIYYSQIVNDFQKGDIAEGYSVSREKKESFPLTVTSAQKNPTAFYLCASSPSVGGNEKLFFGSGTQLSVL.